This section outlines one T cell receptor beta chain sequence together with its context. Its binding antigen is unknown. Base qualities are missing; no much larger clone stands one base away. This sample was included in a study of blood T cell repertoires in COVID-19 (dated by TCRdb to about 2020). Concerning the study at large: The collaborator samples originated in the United States, Italy and Spain and spanned the acute and convalescent phases of COVID-19. The sample metadata nearly always contained a de-identified subject ID, COVID-19 status, age in years and sex. The repertoires were released in a freely available public database meant as a resource for research on the immune response to SARS-CoV-2. The samples were drawn from the first 160 participants of the ongoing ImmuneRACE study and from 1,254 subjects provided by 6 global collaborators. The material from the prospective study consisted of cDNA or gDNA derived from T cells, B-cell-depleted T cells, or PBMCs. Subjects who had been exposed to COVID-19, were actively infected with it, or had recovered from it provided the deeply sampled blood TCRbeta repertoires that made up the dataset. Where available, HLA class I and class II types were taken from metadata supplied by the sample provider and were not determined by assay-based typing. General findings and caveats noted by the study authors: The quantity of clinical and demographic metadata differed by source and by participant and was supplied without curation.

Each collaborating institution followed its own protocols to collect whole blood in K2EDTA tubes. For TCRbeta analysis, collaborators shipped samples in one of three forms: frozen whole blood, isolated PBMCs, or DNA extracted from either of those sample types. The immunoSEQ Assay, a bias-controlled multiplex PCR, was used to amplify TCRbeta CDR3 regions from genomic DNA. As for the original processing: Within the assay, amplification of reference gene primers was used to estimate how many nucleated cells each sample contained. To quantify the absolute abundance of each unique TCRbeta CDR3 rearrangement, sequence reads were collapsed and filtered. For each sample, productive Simpson clonality was calculated as the square root of Simpson's diversity index over productive rearrangements. TCRdb obtained this table from immuneACCESS and retained in-frame rearrangements with V and J assigned. These tables miss some clones; where compared with another copy, unresolved V genes account for less than half of the shortfall, and the remainder is unexplained. The V and J calls and clone size come from that table; D and trimming were worked out from the DNA. The sample profile shows 70,000 or so clones; over 75% of them were found once. The ten biggest clones cover roughly 28% of the sample.

From the germline V gene, CDR1 is SGHTA and CDR2 is FQGNSA. V loses 1 base, J loses 1 base, and the germline ends lie 4 bases apart. Measured from the cysteine to the phenylalanine, the CDR3 is 13 residues long. Only CDR3 DNA remains: 39 bases, in frame from the first base. The chain is made from TRBV7-2 and TRBJ1-1; the D segment cannot be called with confidence. Sequenced input: peripheral blood. The receptor's source is a woman aged 80 or over with active or convalescent COVID-19. The CDR3 region has the sequence CASSLDRNTEAFF. The nucleotide sequence reads TGTGCCAGCAGCTTAGACAGGAACACTGAAGCTTTCTTT. The CDR3 plus the reference TRBV7-2 and TRBJ1-1 genes for the other parts give the full variable domain: GAGVSQSPSNKVTEKGKDVELRCDPISGHTALYWYRQSLGQGLEFLIYFQGNSAPDKSGLPSDRFSAERTGGSVSTLTIQRTQQEDSAVYLCASSLDRNTEAFFGQGTRLTVV.